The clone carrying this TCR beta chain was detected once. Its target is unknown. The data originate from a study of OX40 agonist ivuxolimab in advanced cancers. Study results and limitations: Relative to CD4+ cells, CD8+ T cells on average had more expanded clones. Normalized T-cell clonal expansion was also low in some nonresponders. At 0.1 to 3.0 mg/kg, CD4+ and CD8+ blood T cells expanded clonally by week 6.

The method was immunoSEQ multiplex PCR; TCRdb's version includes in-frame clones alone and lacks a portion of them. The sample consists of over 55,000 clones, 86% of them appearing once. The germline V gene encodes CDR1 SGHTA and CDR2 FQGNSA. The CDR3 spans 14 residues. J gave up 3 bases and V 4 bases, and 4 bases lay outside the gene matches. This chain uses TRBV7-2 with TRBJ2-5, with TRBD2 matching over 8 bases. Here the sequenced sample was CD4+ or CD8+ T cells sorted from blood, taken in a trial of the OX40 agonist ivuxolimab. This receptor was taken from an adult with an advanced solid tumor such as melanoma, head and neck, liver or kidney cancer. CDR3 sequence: CASSSGLAEETQYF. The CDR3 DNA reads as TGTGCCAGCAGCTCCGGACTAGCCGAAGAGACCCAGTACTTC.